Listed below are T cell receptor beta chains from one sample, sequenced in a study of cytomegalovirus exposure and HLA in healthy donors. TCRdb's copy holds only in-frame clones and misses some; the assay was immunoSEQ multiplex PCR. This sample has under 150,000 clones, with approximately 82% found just once. Input material: PBMCs. The receptors shown here come from a man aged 50-60 years in good health and CMV-seronegative. Each CDR3 is given without its conserved first and last residue.

TRBV12-5	18	ASGLLQSPSRSWGRSGYT
TRBV5-6	14	ASSPAVGGLNDEQF
TRBV30	13	AWSAGELLTDTQY
TRBV9	12	ASSVVRARLTQY
TRBV6-5	13	ASSYSTGTTYEQY
TRBV5-1	14	ASSPGGSLSGNTIY
TRBV27	14	ASSLGTGGFDTEAF
TRBV27	11	ASSLGGTGELF
TRBV7-9	12	ASSFTGGQETQY
TRBV2	11	ASSDTGDYEQY
TRBV19	16	ASSIGTGLAGGPYEQY
TRBV19	10	ASTGVPTEAF
TRBV7-9	15	ASSLLVGGGGDYEQY
TRBV19	13	ASSKGLAPTYEQY
TRBV5-1	11	ASSLMGEETQY
TRBV12-1	13	ASSFQATGTYGYT
TRBV25-1	14	ASSDARLAGVNEQF
TRBV14	17	ASSQEGAGEPVYQETQY
TRBV2	12	ASSATTVNYGYT
TRBV7-9	10	ASSMSVYEQY
TRBV5-1	12	ASSPLGSADTQY
TRBV6-5	13	ASSMRTGIDQPQH
TRBV5-4	16	ASSVGLAGAARRYEQY
TRBV6-1	12	ASSESPGDYEQY
TRBV7-6	11	ASSSVLEGAAF